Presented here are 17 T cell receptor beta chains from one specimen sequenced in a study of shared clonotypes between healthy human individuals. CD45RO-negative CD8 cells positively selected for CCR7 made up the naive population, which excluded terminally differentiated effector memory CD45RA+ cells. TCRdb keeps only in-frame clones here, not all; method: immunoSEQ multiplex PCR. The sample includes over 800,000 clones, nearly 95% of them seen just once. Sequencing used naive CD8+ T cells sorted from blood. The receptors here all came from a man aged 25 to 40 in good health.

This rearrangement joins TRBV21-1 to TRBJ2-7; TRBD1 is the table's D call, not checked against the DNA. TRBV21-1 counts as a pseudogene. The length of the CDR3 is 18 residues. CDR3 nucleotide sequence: TGTGCCAGCAGCAAATCAGGGGGCTGGGATTGCGGCAATTACGAGCAGTACTTC. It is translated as CASSKSGGWDCGNYEQYF.

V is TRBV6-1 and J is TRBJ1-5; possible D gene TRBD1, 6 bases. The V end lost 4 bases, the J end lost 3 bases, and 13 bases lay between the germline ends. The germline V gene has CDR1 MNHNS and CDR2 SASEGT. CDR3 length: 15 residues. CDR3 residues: CASSVAGAINQPQHF. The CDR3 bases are TGTGCCAGCAGTGTAGCAGGGGCGATCAATCAGCCCCAGCATTTT.

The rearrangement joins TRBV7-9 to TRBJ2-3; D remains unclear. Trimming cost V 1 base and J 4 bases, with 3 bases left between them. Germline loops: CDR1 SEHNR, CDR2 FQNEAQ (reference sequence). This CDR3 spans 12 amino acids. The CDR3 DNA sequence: TGTGCCAGCAGCTTAGTTCCAGATACGCAGTATTTT. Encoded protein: CASSLVPDTQYF.

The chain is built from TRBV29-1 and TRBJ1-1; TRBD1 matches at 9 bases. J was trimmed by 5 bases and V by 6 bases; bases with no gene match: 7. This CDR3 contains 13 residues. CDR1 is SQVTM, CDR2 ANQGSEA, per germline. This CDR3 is CSVFLGQGTEAFF. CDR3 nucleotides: TGCAGCGTGTTTCTGGGACAGGGAACTGAAGCTTTCTTT.

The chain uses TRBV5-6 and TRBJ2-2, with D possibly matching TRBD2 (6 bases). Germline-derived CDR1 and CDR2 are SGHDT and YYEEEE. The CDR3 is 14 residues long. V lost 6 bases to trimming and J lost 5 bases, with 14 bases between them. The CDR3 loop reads CASTPGASTGELFF. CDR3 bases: TGTGCCAGCACCCCGGGAGCGTCTACCGGGGAGCTGTTTTTT.

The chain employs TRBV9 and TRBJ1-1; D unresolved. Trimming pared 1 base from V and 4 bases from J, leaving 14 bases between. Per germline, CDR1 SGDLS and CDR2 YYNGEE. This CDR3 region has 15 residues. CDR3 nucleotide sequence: TGTGCCAGCAGCGTAAGCGGAGGGTCTGGCACTGAAGCTTTCTTT. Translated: CASSVSGGSGTEAFF.

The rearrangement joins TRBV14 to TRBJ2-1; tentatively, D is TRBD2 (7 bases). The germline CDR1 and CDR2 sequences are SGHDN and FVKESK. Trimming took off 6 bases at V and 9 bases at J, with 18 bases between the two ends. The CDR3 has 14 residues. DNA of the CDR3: TGTGCCAGCAGAAGACTAGTGAGGGGGGGTGAGCAGTTCTTC. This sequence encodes CASRRLVRGGEQFF.

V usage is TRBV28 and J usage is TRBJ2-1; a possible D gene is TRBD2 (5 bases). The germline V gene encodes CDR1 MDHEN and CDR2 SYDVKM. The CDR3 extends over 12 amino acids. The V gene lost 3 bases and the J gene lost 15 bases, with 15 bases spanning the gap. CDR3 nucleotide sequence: TGTGCCAGCAGTTTTTTAGGGCCGGGGTCGTTCTTC. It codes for CASSFLGPGSFF.

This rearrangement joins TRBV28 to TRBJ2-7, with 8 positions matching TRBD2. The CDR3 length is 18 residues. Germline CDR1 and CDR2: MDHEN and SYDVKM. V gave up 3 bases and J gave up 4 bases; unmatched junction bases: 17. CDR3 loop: CASSFPPLSSSGSYEQYF. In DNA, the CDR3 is TGTGCCAGCAGTTTTCCTCCTTTGTCGTCCAGCGGGAGTTACGAGCAGTACTTC.

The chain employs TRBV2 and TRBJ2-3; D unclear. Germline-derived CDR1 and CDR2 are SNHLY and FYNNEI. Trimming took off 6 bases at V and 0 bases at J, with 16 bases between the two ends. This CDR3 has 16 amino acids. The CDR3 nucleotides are TGTGCCAGCAGGGTGGGCGGAAAGACTAGCACAGATACGCAGTATTTT. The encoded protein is CASRVGGKTSTDTQYF.

The CDR3 reads CSVESLQGSTGELFF. The CDR3 nucleotides read TGCAGCGTTGAGAGTCTCCAGGGGAGCACCGGGGAGCTGTTTTTT. The chain employs TRBV29-1 and TRBJ2-2; D may be TRBD1 (6 bases). Germline V CDR1 and CDR2: SQVTM, ANQGSEA. V lost 3 bases, J lost 4 bases, and 15 bases lay in between. This CDR3 is 15 amino acids long.

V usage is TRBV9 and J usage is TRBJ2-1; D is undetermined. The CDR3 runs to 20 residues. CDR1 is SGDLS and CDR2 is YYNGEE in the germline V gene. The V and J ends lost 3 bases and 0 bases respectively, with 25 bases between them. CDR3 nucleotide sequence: TGTGCCAGCAGCGGAGCCAGGTGGGATGGGCCATCCGGCTCCTACAATGAGCAGTTCTTC. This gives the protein CASSGARWDGPSGSYNEQFF.

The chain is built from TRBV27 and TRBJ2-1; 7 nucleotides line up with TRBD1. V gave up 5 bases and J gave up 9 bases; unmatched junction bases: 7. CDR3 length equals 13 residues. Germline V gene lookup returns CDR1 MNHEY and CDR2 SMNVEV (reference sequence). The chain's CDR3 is CASSITGESEQFF. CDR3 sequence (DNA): TGTGCCAGCAGTATAACAGGGGAATCTGAGCAGTTCTTC.

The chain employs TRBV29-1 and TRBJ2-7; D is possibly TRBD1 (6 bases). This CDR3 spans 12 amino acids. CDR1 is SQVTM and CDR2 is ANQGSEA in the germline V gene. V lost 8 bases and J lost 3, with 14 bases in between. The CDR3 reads CSFRTEGYEQYF. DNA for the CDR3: TGCAGCTTCCGGACAGAAGGCTACGAGCAGTACTTC.

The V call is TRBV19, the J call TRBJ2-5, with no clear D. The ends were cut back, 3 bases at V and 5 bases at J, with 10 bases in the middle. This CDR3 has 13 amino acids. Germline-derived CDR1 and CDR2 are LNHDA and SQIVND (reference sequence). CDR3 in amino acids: CASSIAPWETQYF. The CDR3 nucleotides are TGTGCCAGTAGTATTGCCCCGTGGGAGACCCAGTACTTC.

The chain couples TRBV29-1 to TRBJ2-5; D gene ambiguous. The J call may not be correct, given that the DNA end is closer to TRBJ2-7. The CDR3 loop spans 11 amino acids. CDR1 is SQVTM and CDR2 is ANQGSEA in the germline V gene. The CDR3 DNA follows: TGCAGCGTCGTCAACTCCTACGAGCAGTACTTC. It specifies CSVVNSYEQYF.

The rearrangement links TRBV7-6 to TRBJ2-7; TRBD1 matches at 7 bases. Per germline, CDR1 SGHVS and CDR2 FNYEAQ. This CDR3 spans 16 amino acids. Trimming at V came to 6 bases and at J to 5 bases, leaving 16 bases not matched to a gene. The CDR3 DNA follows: TGTGCCAGCAGTTTGTTCCGACGGGACAGTCGGGACGAGCAGTACTTC. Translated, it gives CASSLFRRDSRDEQYF. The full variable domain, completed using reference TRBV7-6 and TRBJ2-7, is GAGVSQSPRYKVTKRGQDVALRCDPISGHVSLYWYRQALGQGPEFLTYFNYEAQQDKSGLPNDRFSAERPEGSISTLTIQRTEQRDSAMYRCASSLFRRDSRDEQYFGPGTRLTVT.